This TCR beta chain was captured by sequencing in a study of cytomegalovirus exposure and HLA in healthy donors. Study-level background: In an early release, HLA-typed donors contributed about 79 million unique TCR sequences.

The PCR used 60 Vbeta and 13 Jbeta primers. Method: immunoSEQ multiplex PCR; TCRdb's copy keeps in-frame clones and lacks some. The repertoire holds nearly 70,000 clones, with roughly 74% as singletons. V trimming: 2 bases; J trimming: 6 bases; junction bases outside the gene matches: 7. CDR3 length: 15 residues. Germline V gene lookup returns CDR1 KGHSH and CDR2 LQKENI. The genes are TRBV18 and TRBJ2-7, with TRBD1 matching 10 bases. Sequenced sample: PBMCs. The clonotype originates from a woman aged 60-75 years in good health and CMV-seropositive. The CDR3 reads CASSPGTGVIAEQYF. The DNA for the CDR3 is TGTGCCAGCTCACCAGGGACAGGGGTTATCGCCGAGCAGTACTTC.